The rows below give T cell receptor beta chains drawn from one sample of a study of T cell responses to AZD1222 COVID-19 vaccine. Some clones are missing from TCRdb's copy, which holds only in-frame ones; the method was immunoSEQ multiplex PCR. The table has fewer than 200,000 clones, over 80% seen once. This sample comprised peripheral blood, obtained on day 0 of AZD1222 vaccination. These receptors were taken from an adult in good health. Each CDR3 is given with its conserved first and last residue. The order of the fields is V gene, clone size, J gene, D gene, CDR3 DNA, CDR3 protein. D genes are given only for firm matches. Only some rows state a clone size, as once, few, many or a class for expanded clones.

V: TRBV12-3/TRBV12-4
size: once
J: TRBJ1-1
D: NA
DNA: TGTGCCAGCAGTTCTTGGGGCACTGAAGCTTTCTTT
CDR3: CASSSWGTEAFF

V: TRBV5-1
size: NA
J: TRBJ2-1
D: TRBD2
DNA: TGCGCCAGCAGCACGGCGGGAGCCGGTTCCTACAATGAGCAGTTCTTC
CDR3: CASSTAGAGSYNEQFF

V: TRBV14
size: NA
J: TRBJ2-1
D: TRBD2
DNA: TGTGCCAGCAGCCAAAGCCCCCTGAGCGGGAGGGCCTTTTCGGCGAGCAATGAGCAGTTCTTC
CDR3: CASSQSPLSGRAFSASNEQFF

V: TRBV9
size: NA
J: TRBJ2-2
D: NA
DNA: TGTGCCAGTGGTGGGAGGAATTCTACCGGGGAGCTGTTTTTT
CDR3: CASGGRNSTGELFF

V: TRBV6-5
size: few
J: TRBJ1-6
D: NA
DNA: TGTGCCAGCGTCGGCAGGTGGAATTCACCCCTCCACTTT
CDR3: CASVGRWNSPLHF

V: TRBV27
size: NA
J: TRBJ1-2
D: NA
DNA: TGTGCCAGCAGTTTAGAACACTCCAGGAGTAACTATGGCTACACCTTC
CDR3: CASSLEHSRSNYGYTF

V: TRBV19
size: NA
J: TRBJ1-5
D: TRBD1
DNA: TGTGCCAGTACACCTACAGGGGACGTCAGCAATCAGCCCCAGCATTTT
CDR3: CASTPTGDVSNQPQHF

V: TRBV7-3
size: NA
J: TRBJ1-1
D: NA
DNA: TGTGCCAGCAGCTTAACATCTAACGGATACTCTGAAGCTTTCTTT
CDR3: CASSLTSNGYSEAFF

V: TRBV5-4
size: NA
J: TRBJ2-7
D: TRBD2
DNA: TGTGCCAGCAGCTTCACTAGCGGGAACGAGCAGTACTTC
CDR3: CASSFTSGNEQYF

V: TRBV9
size: NA
J: TRBJ2-5
D: TRBD2
DNA: TGTGCCAGCAGCGTGGGTACTAGCGGGGGGCCTCGGGAGACCCAGTACTTC
CDR3: CASSVGTSGGPRETQYF

V: TRBV9
size: NA
J: TRBJ1-3
D: NA
DNA: TGTGCCAGCAGCGTAGCGGCAGAAGGGAACACCATATATTTT
CDR3: CASSVAAEGNTIYF

V: TRBV2
size: NA
J: TRBJ2-1
D: TRBD2
DNA: TGTGCCAGCAGTGAGCGAGCGGGAGGGTACAATGAGCAGTTCTTC
CDR3: CASSERAGGYNEQFF

V: TRBV7-9
size: NA
J: TRBJ2-1
D: NA
DNA: TGTGCCAGCAGCTTTAGGGGCGATGAGCAGTTCTTC
CDR3: CASSFRGDEQFF

V: TRBV6-5
size: NA
J: TRBJ2-7
D: TRBD1
DNA: TGTGCCAGCAGAAAAGCCGGGACAGCCTACGAGCAGTACTTC
CDR3: CASRKAGTAYEQYF

V: TRBV7-2
size: NA
J: TRBJ2-1
D: TRBD2
DNA: TGTGCCAGCAGCTTAGCGGGAGGGATCACCTACAATGAGCAGTTCTTC
CDR3: CASSLAGGITYNEQFF

V: TRBV7-2
size: once
J: TRBJ1-3
D: NA
DNA: TGTGCCAGCAGCTTGAGGGCCAGGGTGGGCGGAAACACCATATATTTT
CDR3: CASSLRARVGGNTIYF

V: TRBV9
size: NA
J: TRBJ1-1
D: NA
DNA: TGTGCCAGCAGCGTGCAGGACCCGGGGACTGAAGCTTTCTTT
CDR3: CASSVQDPGTEAFF

V: TRBV11-2
size: few
J: TRBJ2-2
D: NA
DNA: TGTGCCAGCAGCTTTCTGCACGGACCGAACACCGGGGAGCTGTTTTTT
CDR3: CASSFLHGPNTGELFF

V: TRBV11-3
size: NA
J: TRBJ1-1
D: NA
DNA: TGTGCCAGCGCGATTTCTATGAACACTGAAGCTTTCTTT
CDR3: CASAISMNTEAFF